This T cell receptor (beta chain) was identified in a study of post-analysis software for immune sequencing data. The CDR3 is 18 residues long. V shed 0 bases and J shed 8 bases, with 24 bases lying between them. CDR1 and CDR2 (germline): SGDLS, YYNGEE. Note on this clonotype: Its antigen is not known.

Tagging with unique molecular identifiers was a feature of the TCR beta cDNA libraries. TCRdb used MiXCR to reprocess the PCR reads, holding one entry per CDR3 protein. The sample yields some 690,000 distinct CDR3 sequences, 25% to 30% seen once. The study, taken as a whole, reports: F measure clustering grouped samples strongly by preparation batch. In patients, four to six TRBV segments were more frequent than in controls, with TRBV5-6, TRBV5-1 and TRBV20-1 among them.

The rearrangement uses TRBV9 and TRBJ2-1; D possibly matches TRBD1 or TRBD2 (7 bases each). The receptor's source is a girl under 18 with multiple sclerosis. The sample was blood. Here the CDR3 reads CASSVEAGVGGPRDEQFF. In nucleotides, the CDR3 is TGTGCCAGCAGCGTAGAGGCGGGAGTAGGGGGCCCCCGGGATGAGCAGTTCTTC.